Each of the 14 T cell receptor beta chains below was sequenced from the same sample in a study of neurological immune-mediated disorders. Each CDR3 protein gets one entry after TCRdb re-called the 5' RACE reads with MiXCR. The sample includes about 59,000 distinct CDR3 sequences, under 4.5% seen only once; the top ten take under 4%. Sequenced sample: PBMCs. All receptors derive from a woman under 40 with multiple sclerosis.

In its sample, this clonotype was seen many times. V gene TRBV4-2 combines with J gene TRBJ2-1; D perhaps matches TRBD2 (5 bases). Germline V lookup: CDR1 LGHNA, CDR2 YNFKEQ. The CDR3 runs 16 residues. V lost 2 bases and J lost 8, with 19 bases in between. CDR3 residues: CASSQWTDNPTDEQFF. DNA of the CDR3: TGTGCCAGCAGCCAATGGACTGACAACCCAACTGATGAGCAGTTCTTC.

In this sample, this clonotype turned up many times. The chain uses TRBV5-1 and TRBJ1-6, with D perhaps TRBD1 (6 bases). V was pared by 5 bases and J by 7 bases, with 10 bases between. The CDR3 has 13 amino acids. CDR1 and CDR2 (germline): SGHRS, YFSETQ. CDR3 bases: TGCGCCAGCAGGGAGGGACAAAATTCACCCCTCCACTTT. This gives the protein CASREGQNSPLHF.

The J gene is TRBJ1-1, the V gene TRBV7-9; D is unresolved. This CDR3 is 13 amino acids long. Deletions cut 7 bases from V and 1 base from J, with 10 bases between. The germline CDR1 and CDR2 sequences are SEHNR and FQNEAQ (reference sequence). CDR3 sequence: CASTEPANTEAFF. CDR3 DNA: TGTGCCAGCACGGAGCCAGCGAACACTGAAGCTTTCTTT.

A remark on this clonotype: The conserved phenylalanine or tryptophan is not found at the CDR3 terminus, so this likely reflects a read error. J is TRBJ2-7 and V is TRBV5-1, with 10 bases fitting TRBD1. V dropped 7 bases and J dropped 3; count of bases not matched to a gene: 7. CDR3 length equals 14 residues. CDR1 SGHRS and CDR2 YFSETQ come from the germline V gene. In DNA form, the CDR3 reads TGCGCCAGCCGCCTAGGGACAGGGGACTACGAGCAGTACTGC. Translating it yields CASRLGTGDYEQYC.

Note on this clonotype: This may be a read error, as it is one base from a much larger clone. The CDR3 protein is CASSPDGKGGEKLFF. The CDR3 DNA reads as TGTGCCAGCAGCCCCGACGGAAAGGGAGGGGAAAAACTGTTTTTT. The genes are TRBV6-5 and TRBJ1-4; D not certain. Trimming cost V 6 bases and J 8 bases, with 19 bases left between them. CDR3 length: 15 residues. The germline CDR1 and CDR2 sequences are MNHEY and SVGAGI.

This clonotype was seen repeatedly, ten times or more. The rearrangement uses TRBV7-2 and TRBJ1-2; no clear D gene. V shed 1 base and J shed 5 bases, with 8 bases lying between them. The CDR3 covers 13 residues. Germline V gives CDR1 SGHTA, CDR2 FQGNSA. The CDR3 loop reads CASSLDSQYGYTF. The CDR3 coding sequence is TGTGCCAGCAGCTTAGACAGCCAGTATGGCTACACCTTC.

This clonotype was seen many times. V usage is TRBV12-3 or TRBV12-4 and J usage is TRBJ1-5; 7 nucleotides agree with TRBD1. V was clipped by 3 bases and J by 11 bases; unmatched bases: 4. The CDR3 extends over 12 amino acids. In nucleotides, the CDR3 is TGTGCCAGCAGTTTCGACAGGGAGGCCCAGCATTTT. Amino acid sequence: CASSFDREAQHF.

This clonotype was counted many times. The rearrangement links TRBV7-8 to TRBJ2-1, with D unresolved. Trimming took off 3 bases at V and 7 bases at J, with 16 bases between the two ends. The CDR3 is 15 amino acids. Germline loops: CDR1 SGHVS, CDR2 FQNEAQ. CDR3 bases: TGTGCCAGCAGCTTCAGCCAGGAACTATTAAATGAGCAGTTCTTC. This translates into CASSFSQELLNEQFF.

This clonotype was seen ten or more times. The V call is TRBV2, the J call TRBJ2-3, with TRBD1 matching 10 bases. The CDR3 covers 14 residues. V shed 8 bases, J shed 5 bases, and the junction held 7 bases outside the gene matches. From germline, CDR1 is SNHLY and CDR2 FYNNEI. CDR3 sequence: CASRPGQGRDTQYF. The CDR3 nucleotides read TGTGCCAGCCGCCCGGGACAGGGGAGAGATACGCAGTATTTT.

There are many counts of this clonotype. The chain is built from TRBV5-1 and TRBJ2-3, with 12 bases identical to TRBD2. This CDR3 has 20 residues. The germline gives CDR1 SGHRS, CDR2 YFSETQ. V lost 4 bases to trimming and J lost 2 bases; unmatched junction nucleotides: 17. The CDR3 region is CASSGDLGTSGPFPTDTQYF. The CDR3 DNA sequence: TGCGCCAGCAGCGGGGACCTGGGGACTAGCGGGCCATTTCCCACAGATACGCAGTATTTT.

There are a few counts of this clonotype. Mismatch with germline at one junction end may stem from a read error. This chain connects TRBV9 to TRBJ1-5; D unclear. Per germline, CDR1 SGDLS and CDR2 YYNGEE. CDR3 length equals 15 residues. Written as DNA, the CDR3 is TGTGCCAGCAGCGTAGGGGCGGGGATGGATCAGCCCCAGAATTTT. It specifies CASSVGAGMDQPQNF.

This clonotype showed up many times. The rearrangement uses TRBV5-1 and TRBJ2-7, with 9 bases identical to TRBD2. The ends lost 3 bases at V and 0 bases at J; junction bases unmatched: 4. The CDR3 is made up of 15 amino acids. Germline lookup yields CDR1 SGHRS and CDR2 YFSETQ. CDR3 coding DNA: TGCGCCAGCAGCTATAGCGGGAGTCTCTCCTACGAGCAGTACTTC. Its protein product is CASSYSGSLSYEQYF.

This clonotype was detected many times. The chain couples TRBV28 to TRBJ2-5, with 8 bases matching TRBD2. Germline V gives CDR1 MDHEN, CDR2 SYDVKM. Germline trimming cut 2 bases from V and 5 bases from J; bases unmatched to any gene: 10. The CDR3 has 16 residues. CDR3 in amino acids: CASSLPTGGAWETQYF. The CDR3 DNA sequence: TGTGCCAGCAGTTTACCCACCGGGGGGGCCTGGGAGACCCAGTACTTC.

This clonotype was found a few times. This chain joins TRBV2 and TRBJ2-3; D is uncertain. The CDR3 covers 15 residues. Between the trimmed V and J ends, which lost 1 base and 0 bases, there was a span of 8 bases. Germline V CDR1 and CDR2: SNHLY, FYNNEI. In DNA, the CDR3 is TGTGCCAGCAGTGAAGTGTCTTCTAGCACAGATACGCAGTATTTT. It codes for CASSEVSSSTDTQYF.